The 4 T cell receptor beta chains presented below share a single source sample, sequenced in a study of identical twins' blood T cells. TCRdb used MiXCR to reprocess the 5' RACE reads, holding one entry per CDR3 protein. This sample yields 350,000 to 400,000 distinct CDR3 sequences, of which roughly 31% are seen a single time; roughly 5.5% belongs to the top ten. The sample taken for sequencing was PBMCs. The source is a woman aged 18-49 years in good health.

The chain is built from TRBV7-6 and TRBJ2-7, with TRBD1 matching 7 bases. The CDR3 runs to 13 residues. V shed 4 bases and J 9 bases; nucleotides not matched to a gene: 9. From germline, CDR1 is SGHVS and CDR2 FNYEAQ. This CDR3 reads CASSSTGDDGQYF. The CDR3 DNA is TGTGCCAGCAGCTCCACAGGGGACGACGGGCAGTACTTC.

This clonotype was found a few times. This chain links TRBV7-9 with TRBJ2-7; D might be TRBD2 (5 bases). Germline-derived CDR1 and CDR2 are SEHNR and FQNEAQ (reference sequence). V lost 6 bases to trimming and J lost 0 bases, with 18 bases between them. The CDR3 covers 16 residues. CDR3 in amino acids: CASSLPAGGVSYEQYF. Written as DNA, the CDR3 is TGTGCCAGCAGTCTTCCGGCGGGCGGTGTCTCCTACGAGCAGTACTTC.

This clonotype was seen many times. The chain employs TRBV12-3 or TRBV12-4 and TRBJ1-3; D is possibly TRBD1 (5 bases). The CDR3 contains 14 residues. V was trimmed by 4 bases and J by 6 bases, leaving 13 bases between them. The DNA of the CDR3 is TGTGCCAGCAGTTACCGTGGGGGTACAAACACCATATATTTT. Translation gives CASSYRGGTNTIYF.

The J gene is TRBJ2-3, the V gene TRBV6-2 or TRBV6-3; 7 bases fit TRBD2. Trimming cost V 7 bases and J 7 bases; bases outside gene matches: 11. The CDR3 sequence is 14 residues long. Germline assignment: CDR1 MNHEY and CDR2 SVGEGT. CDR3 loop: CASMAGALRYTQYF. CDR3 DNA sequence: TGTGCCAGCATGGCGGGAGCTTTACGGTATACGCAGTATTTT.